This T cell receptor beta chain appears in the sequencing data of a study of T cell clones after liver transplantation. Study overall: Samples came from ITN030ST, which attempted immunosuppression withdrawal within 2 years of liver transplantation. Subjects received no induction therapy and standard immunosuppression until randomization at 12-24 months post-transplant.

The protocol was immunoSEQ multiplex PCR, while the TCRdb copy is restricted to in-frame clones and leaves out a portion. The sample lists about 75,000 clones; around 84% were seen once. Note on this clone: Its specificity is not known.

This CDR3 is 17 amino acids long. CDR1 is SGDLS and CDR2 is YYNGEE in the germline V gene. J was trimmed by 7 bases and V by 2 bases; bases with no gene match: 12. Overall study results and limits: Migration into the graft, not deletion, may explain lost graft donor-reactive T cells. A larger donor-reactive than third-party decline suggested partial antigen-specific deletion.

The origin of this receptor is a human patient who received a liver transplant. Part of the T cell pool may stem from the graft donor. The chain carries TRBV9 and TRBJ2-2, with 9 positions matching TRBD1. The sample in question was CD4+ T cells from blood, obtained about 50 months after liver transplant. CDR3 sequence: CASSVDPGQGWIGELFF. In DNA form, the CDR3 reads TGTGCCAGCAGCGTTGACCCGGGACAGGGCTGGATCGGGGAGCTGTTTTTT. Together with reference TRBV9 and TRBJ2-2, the CDR3 gives the full variable domain: DSGVTQTPKHLITATGQRVTLRCSPRSGDLSVYWYQQSLDQGLQFLIQYYNGEERAKGNILERFSAQQFPDLHSELNLSSLELGDSALYFCASSVDPGQGWIGELFFGEGSRLTVL.